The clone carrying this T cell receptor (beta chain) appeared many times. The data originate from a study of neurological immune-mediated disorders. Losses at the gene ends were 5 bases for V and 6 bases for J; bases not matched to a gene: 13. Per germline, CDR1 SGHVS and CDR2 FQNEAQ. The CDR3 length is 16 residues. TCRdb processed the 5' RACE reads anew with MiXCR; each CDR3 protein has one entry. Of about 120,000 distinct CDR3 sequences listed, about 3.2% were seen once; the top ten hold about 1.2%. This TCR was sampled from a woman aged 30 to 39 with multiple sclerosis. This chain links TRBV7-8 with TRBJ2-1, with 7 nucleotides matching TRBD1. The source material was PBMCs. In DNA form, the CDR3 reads TGTGCCAGCAGCCCCCTCCGACAGGGATCAGGCAATGAGCAGTTCTTC. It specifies CASSPLRQGSGNEQFF.